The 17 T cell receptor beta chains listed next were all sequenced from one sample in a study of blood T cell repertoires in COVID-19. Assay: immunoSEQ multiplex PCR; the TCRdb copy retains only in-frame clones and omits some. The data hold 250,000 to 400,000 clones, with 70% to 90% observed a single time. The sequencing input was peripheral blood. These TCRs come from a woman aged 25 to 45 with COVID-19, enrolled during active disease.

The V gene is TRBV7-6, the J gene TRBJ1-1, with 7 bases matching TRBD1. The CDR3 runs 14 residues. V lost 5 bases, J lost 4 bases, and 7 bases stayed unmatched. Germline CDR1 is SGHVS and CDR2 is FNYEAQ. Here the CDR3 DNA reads TGTGCCAGCAGCGCTCAGACAGGGAGCACTGAAGCTTTCTTT. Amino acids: CASSAQTGSTEAFF.

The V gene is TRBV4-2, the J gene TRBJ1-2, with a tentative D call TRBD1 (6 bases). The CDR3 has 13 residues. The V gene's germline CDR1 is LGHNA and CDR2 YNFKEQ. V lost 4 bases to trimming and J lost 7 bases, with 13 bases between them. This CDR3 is CASSRTGSSGYTF. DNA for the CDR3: TGTGCCAGCAGCCGAACAGGGTCGAGTGGCTACACCTTC.

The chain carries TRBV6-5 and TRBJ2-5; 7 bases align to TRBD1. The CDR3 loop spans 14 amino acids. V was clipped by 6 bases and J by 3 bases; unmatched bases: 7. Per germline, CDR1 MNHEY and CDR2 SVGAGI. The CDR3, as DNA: TGTGCCAGCAGGGGGACAGTCCTAGAAGAGACCCAGTACTTC. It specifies CASRGTVLEETQYF.

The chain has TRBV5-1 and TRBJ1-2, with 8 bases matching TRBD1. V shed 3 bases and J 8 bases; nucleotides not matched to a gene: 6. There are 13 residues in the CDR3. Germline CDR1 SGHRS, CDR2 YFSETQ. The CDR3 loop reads CASSSGQGEGYTF. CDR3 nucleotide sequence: TGCGCCAGCAGCTCTGGACAGGGCGAAGGCTACACCTTC.

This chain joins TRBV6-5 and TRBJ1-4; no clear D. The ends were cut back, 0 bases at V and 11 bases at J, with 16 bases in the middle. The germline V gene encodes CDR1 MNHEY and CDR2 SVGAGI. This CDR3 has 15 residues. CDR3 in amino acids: CASSYSRRSETKLFF. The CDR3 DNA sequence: TGTGCCAGCAGTTACTCGCGCAGGTCCGAAACGAAACTGTTTTTT.

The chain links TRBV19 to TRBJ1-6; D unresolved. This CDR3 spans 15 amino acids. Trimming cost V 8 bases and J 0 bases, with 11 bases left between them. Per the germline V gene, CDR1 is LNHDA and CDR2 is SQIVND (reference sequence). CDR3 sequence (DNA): TGTGCCAGTGAGGGCGGGAGCTCCTATAATTCACCCCTCCACTTT. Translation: CASEGGSSYNSPLHF.

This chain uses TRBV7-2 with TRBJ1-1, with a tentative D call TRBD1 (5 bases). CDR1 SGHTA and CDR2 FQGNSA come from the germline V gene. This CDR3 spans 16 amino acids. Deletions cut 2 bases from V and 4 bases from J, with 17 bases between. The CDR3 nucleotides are TGTGCCAGCAGCTTATCTACGGTCGGGGGAGGCACTGAAGCTTTCTTT. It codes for CASSLSTVGGGTEAFF.

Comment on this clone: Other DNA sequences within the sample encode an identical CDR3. The CDR3 here is CASSISGGNQPQHF. CDR3 nucleotide sequence: TGTGCCAGTAGTATCAGTGGTGGCAATCAGCCCCAGCATTTT. The V and J genes are TRBV19 and TRBJ1-5; D not resolved. CDR1 and CDR2 from the germline V gene are LNHDA and SQIVND (reference sequence). Deletions cut 3 bases from V and 2 bases from J, with 8 bases between. This CDR3 contains 14 residues.

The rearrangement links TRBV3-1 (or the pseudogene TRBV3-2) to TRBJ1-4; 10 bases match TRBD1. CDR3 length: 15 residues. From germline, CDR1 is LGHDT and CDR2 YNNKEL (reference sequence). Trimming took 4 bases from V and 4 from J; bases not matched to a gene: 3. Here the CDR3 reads CASSLRTGGNEKLFF. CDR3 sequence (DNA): TGTGCCAGCAGCCTAAGGACAGGGGGTAATGAAAAACTGTTTTTT.

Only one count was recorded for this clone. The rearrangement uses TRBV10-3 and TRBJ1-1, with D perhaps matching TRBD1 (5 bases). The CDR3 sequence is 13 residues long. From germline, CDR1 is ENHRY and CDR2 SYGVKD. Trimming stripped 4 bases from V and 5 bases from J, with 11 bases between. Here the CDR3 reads CAISGQSITEAFF. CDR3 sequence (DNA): TGTGCCATCAGTGGACAGTCGATTACTGAAGCTTTCTTT.

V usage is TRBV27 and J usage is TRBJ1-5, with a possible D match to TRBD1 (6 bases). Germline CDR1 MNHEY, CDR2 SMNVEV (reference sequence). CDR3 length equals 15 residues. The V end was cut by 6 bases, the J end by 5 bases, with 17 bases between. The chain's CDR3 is CASSPDRTRYQPQHF. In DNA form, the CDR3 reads TGTGCCAGCAGCCCGGACAGAACACGGTATCAGCCCCAGCATTTT.

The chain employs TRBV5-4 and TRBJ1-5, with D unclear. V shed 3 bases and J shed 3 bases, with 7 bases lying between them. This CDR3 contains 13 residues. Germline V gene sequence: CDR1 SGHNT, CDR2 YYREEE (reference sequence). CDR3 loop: CASSSTPNQPQHF. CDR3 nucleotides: TGTGCCAGCAGCTCTACCCCCAATCAGCCCCAGCATTTT. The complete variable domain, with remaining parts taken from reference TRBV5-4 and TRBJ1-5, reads ETGVTQSPTHLIKTRGQQVTLRCSSQSGHNTVSWYQQALGQGPQFIFQYYREEENGRGNFPPRFSGLQFPNYSSELNVNALELDDSALYLCASSSTPNQPQHFGDGTRLSIL.

CDR3 DNA sequence: TGTGCCAGCAGCGGCCGGGGAACGGGTGAAAAACTGTTTTTT. Its protein product is CASSGRGTGEKLFF. V gene TRBV9 combines with J gene TRBJ1-4; D gene ambiguous. Trimming shortened V by 3 bases and J by 7 bases, and 13 bases separated the two germline ends. This CDR3 spans 14 amino acids. The germline V gene encodes CDR1 SGDLS and CDR2 YYNGEE.

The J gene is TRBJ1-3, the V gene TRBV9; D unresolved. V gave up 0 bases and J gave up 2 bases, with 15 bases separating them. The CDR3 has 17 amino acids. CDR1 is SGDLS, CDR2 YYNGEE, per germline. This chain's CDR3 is CASSVAPRFDTGNTIYF. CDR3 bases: TGTGCCAGCAGCGTAGCCCCCCGGTTTGACACTGGAAACACCATATATTTT.

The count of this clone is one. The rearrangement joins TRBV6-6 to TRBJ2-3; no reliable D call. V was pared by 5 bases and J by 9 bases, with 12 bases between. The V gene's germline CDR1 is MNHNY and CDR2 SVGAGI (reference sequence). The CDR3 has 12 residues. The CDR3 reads CASSPLLPTQYF. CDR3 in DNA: TGTGCCAGCAGTCCGTTACTACCCACGCAGTATTTT.

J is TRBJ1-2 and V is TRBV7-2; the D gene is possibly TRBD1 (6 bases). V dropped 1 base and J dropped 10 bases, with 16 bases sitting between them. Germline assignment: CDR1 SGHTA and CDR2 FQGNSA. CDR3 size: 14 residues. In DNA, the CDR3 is TGTGCCAGCAGCTTAGTTAGACAGGCGGCCCACTACACCTTC. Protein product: CASSLVRQAAHYTF.

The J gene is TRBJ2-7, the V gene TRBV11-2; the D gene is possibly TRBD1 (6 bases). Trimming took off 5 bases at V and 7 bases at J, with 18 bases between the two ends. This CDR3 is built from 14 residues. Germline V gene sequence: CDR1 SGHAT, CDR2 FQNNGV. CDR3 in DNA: TGTGCCAGCAGCACGAGCCCAGGGGTTGGTGAGCAGTACGTC. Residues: CASSTSPGVGEQYV.